The 2 T cell receptor beta chains below all came from one sample that was sequenced in a study of shared clonotypes between healthy human individuals. Sequenced by immunoSEQ multiplex PCR; TCRdb stores in-frame clones only, minus some. Among under 350,000 clones listed, roughly 91% were seen once. Specimen: memory CD8+ T cells sorted from blood. Subset reported: CD45RO+ cells pooled with CCR7-negative TemRA cells. The receptors were sampled from a man between 18 and 35 years old in good health.

The genes are TRBV4-2 and TRBJ2-7; D remains ambiguous. Trimming took 3 bases from V and 4 from J, leaving 4 bases between them. The CDR3 is made up of 11 amino acids. Germline V CDR1 and CDR2: LGHNA, YNFKEQ. CDR3 residues: CASSQNYEQYF. The CDR3 DNA reads TGTGCCAGCAGCCAGAATTACGAGCAGTACTTC.

Points on this clone: A much bigger clone sits one base away, suggesting this may be a read error. Other nucleotide sequences from this sample produce the same CDR3. The rearrangement joins TRBV6-1 to TRBJ2-7, with D possibly being TRBD2 (7 bases). The CDR3 covers 15 residues. Germline V gene data show CDR1 as MNHNS and CDR2 as SASEGT. The ends were cut back, 1 base at V and 0 bases at J, with 10 bases in the middle. CDR3 nucleotide sequence: TGTGCCAGCAGTGAAGAGGGGGGGAGCTCCTACGAGCAGTACTTC. It encodes CASSEEGGSSYEQYF.